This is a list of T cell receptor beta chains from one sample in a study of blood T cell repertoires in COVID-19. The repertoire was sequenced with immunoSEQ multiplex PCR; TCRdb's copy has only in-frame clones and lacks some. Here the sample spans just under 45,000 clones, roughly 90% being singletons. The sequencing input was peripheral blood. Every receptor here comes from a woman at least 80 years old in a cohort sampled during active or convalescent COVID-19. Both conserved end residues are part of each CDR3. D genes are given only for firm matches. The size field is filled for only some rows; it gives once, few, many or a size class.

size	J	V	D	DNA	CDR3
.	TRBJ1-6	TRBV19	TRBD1	TGTGCCAGTAGTCCCGGGACAGGGCTTACTTTAGAGCGTTCACCCCTCCACTTT	CASSPGTGLTLERSPLHF
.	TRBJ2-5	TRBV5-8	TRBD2	TGTGCCAGCAGCCAGACGAGGGGAGGGGAACGGGAGACCCAGTACTTC	CASSQTRGGERETQYF
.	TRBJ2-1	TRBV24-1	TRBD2	TGTGCCACCAGTGATTTGGGGACTAGCGGGAGCCCCCAACTCAATGAGCAGTTCTTC	CATSDLGTSGSPQLNEQFF
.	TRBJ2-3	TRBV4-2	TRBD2	TGTGCCAGCAGCCCAGCGGGGGGGCCTGGAGATACGCAGTATTTT	CASSPAGGPGDTQYF
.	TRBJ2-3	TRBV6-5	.	TGTGCCAGCAGGGGACCGGGGGTTCGCACAGATACGCAGTATTTT	CASRGPGVRTDTQYF
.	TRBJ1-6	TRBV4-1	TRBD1	TGCGCCAGCAGCCCGGACAGGGTGGGCTCACCCCTCCACTTT	CASSPDRVGSPLHF
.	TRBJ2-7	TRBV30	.	TGTGCCTGGAAACCGGTGGGGAGCTCCTACGAGCAGTACTTC	CAWKPVGSSYEQYF
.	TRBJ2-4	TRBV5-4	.	TGTGCCAGCAGCCTCGGGGTAGCCAAAAACATTCAGTACTTC	CASSLGVAKNIQYF
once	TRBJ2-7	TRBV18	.	TGTGCCAGTAGCGCAAACTCCTACGAGCAGTACTTC	CASSANSYEQYF
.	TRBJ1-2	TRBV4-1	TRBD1	TGCGCCAGCAGCCAGGCTCTAACAGGGGCTGGTGGCTACACCTTC	CASSQALTGAGGYTF
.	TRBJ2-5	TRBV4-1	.	TGCGCCAGCAGCCTCAACAGGACCCAGTACTTC	CASSLNRTQYF
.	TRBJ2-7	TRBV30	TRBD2	TGTGCCTGTTCCCCGGGAGGCAGACCACGCTACGAGCAGTACTTC	CACSPGGRPRYEQYF
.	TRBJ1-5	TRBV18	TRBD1	TGTGCCAGCTCCTACAGGGGGGATCAGCCCCAGCATTTT	CASSYRGDQPQHF
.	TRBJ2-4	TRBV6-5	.	TGTGCCAGCAGTTACTTCGGGGGAGCCAAAAACATTCAGTACTTC	CASSYFGGAKNIQYF
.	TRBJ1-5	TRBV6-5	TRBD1	TGTGCCAGCAGTATAACAGGGGGGCAGCCCCAGCATTTT	CASSITGGQPQHF
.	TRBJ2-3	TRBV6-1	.	TGTGCCAGCAGTGAAGTACAGAGAAGCACAGATACGCAGTATTTT	CASSEVQRSTDTQYF
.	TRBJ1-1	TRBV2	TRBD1	TGTGCCGGTACAGGGGAAGGGAACACTGAAGCTTTCTTT	CAGTGEGNTEAFF
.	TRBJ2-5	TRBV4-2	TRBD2	TGTGCCAGCACCGTGGGCGGCGGGGGGTTCCAAGAGACCCAGTACTTC	CASTVGGGGFQETQYF
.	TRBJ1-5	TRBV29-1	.	TGCAGCGTTGGGCAGAATAGCAATCAGCCCCAGCATTTT	CSVGQNSNQPQHF
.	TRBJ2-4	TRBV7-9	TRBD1	TGTGCCAGCAGCCCGACAGGGGGCAACAACATTCAGTACTTC	CASSPTGGNNIQYF
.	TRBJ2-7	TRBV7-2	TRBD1	TGTGCCAGTAGCTCCACCGGGACAGGGCTCTACGAGCAGTACTTC	CASSSTGTGLYEQYF
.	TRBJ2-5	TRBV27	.	TGTGCCAGCAGTACGACCGGGACAAGGAGGGAGACCCAGTACTTC	CASSTTGTRRETQYF
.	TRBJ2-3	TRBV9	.	TGTGCCAGCAGCGTAGCGGGGGGACAAAACACAGATACGCAGTATTTT	CASSVAGGQNTDTQYF
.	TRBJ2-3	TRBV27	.	TGTGCCAGCAGTTCTGGTAGCGGCGGCGTAGATACGCAGTATTTT	CASSSGSGGVDTQYF
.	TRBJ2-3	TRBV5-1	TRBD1	TGCGCCAGCGGACAGGGAGATACGCAGTATTTT	CASGQGDTQYF
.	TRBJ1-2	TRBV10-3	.	TGTGCCATCAGTGAGGGCAGGGTCTCCCCAAACTATGGCTACACCTTC	CAISEGRVSPNYGYTF
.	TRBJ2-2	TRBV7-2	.	TGTGCCAGCAGACGAGGCGGAAACACCGGGGAGCTGTTTTTT	CASRRGGNTGELFF
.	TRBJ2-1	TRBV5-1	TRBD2	TGCGCCAGCAGCTTGACTAGCGGGGGGAACAATGAGCAGTTCTTC	CASSLTSGGNNEQFF
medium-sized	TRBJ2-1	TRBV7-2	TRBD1	TGTGCCAGCAGCGTGCATCAGGGGGCGGACAATGAGCAGTTCTTC	CASSVHQGADNEQFF
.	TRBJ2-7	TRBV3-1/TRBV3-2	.	TGTGCCAGCAGCCGAGGTCTGTTGGCGTCCTACGAGCAGTACTTC	CASSRGLLASYEQYF
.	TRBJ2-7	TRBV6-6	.	TGTGCCAGCAGCGCAGGGGCCCTGAGCTCCTACGAGCAGTACTTC	CASSAGALSSYEQYF
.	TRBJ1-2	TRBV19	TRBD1	TGTGCCAGTAGTATAGACTCCGGGACAGGGCTTTCCTATGGCTACACCTTC	CASSIDSGTGLSYGYTF
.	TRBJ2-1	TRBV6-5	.	TGTGCCAGCAGTTACTCGAAGGGGTATGAGCAGTTCTTC	CASSYSKGYEQFF
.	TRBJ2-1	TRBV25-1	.	TGTGCCAGCAGTGATTCGGGGTCCTACAATGAGCAGTTCTTC	CASSDSGSYNEQFF
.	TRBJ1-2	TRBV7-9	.	TGTGCCAGCAGCTTAGGGGACACCCGGGGCTATGGCTACACCTTC	CASSLGDTRGYGYTF
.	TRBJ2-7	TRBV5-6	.	TGTGCCAGCAGCTTGGGCGGGTACTCCTACGAGCAGTACTTC	CASSLGGYSYEQYF
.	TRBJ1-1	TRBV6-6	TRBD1	TGTGCCAGCAGTGGACAGGGGTCTGAAGCTTTCTTT	CASSGQGSEAFF
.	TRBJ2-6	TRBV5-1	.	TGCGCCAGCAGCTTGGACAGCTCTGGGGCCAACGTCCTGACTTTC	CASSLDSSGANVLTF
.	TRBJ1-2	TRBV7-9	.	TGTGCCAGCAGGGCGGGGGGAATCGGAACTGGGGTCTATGGCTACACCTTC	CASRAGGIGTGVYGYTF
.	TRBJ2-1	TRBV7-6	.	TGTGCCAGCAGCCCCCGCGGGTCCCCCTACAATGAGCAGTTCTTC	CASSPRGSPYNEQFF
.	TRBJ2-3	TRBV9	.	TGTGCCAGCAGCTCCCTTTCGTCAGGGACGCAGTATTTT	CASSSLSSGTQYF
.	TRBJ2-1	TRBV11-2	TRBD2	TGTGCCAGCAGCTTTATCAGCGGGAGCAAATACAATGAGCAGTTCTTC	CASSFISGSKYNEQFF
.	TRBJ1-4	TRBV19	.	TGTGCCAGTAGTATCCGGGGGGCAGCTAATGAAAAACTGTTTTTT	CASSIRGAANEKLFF
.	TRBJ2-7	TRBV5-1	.	TGCGCCAGCAGTGGGTACAGCTACGAGCAGTACTTC	CASSGYSYEQYF
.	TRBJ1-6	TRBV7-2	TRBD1	TGTGCCAGCAGCCCCAAGGGACAGGGGTATTCACCCCTCCACTTT	CASSPKGQGYSPLHF
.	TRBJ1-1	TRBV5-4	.	TGTGCCAGCAGCTTCCTCTTTAGGGAGGGGAACACTGAAGCTTTCTTT	CASSFLFREGNTEAFF
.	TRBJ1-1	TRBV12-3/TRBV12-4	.	TGTGCCACCCTCCTACCGGGCACTGAAGCTTTCTTT	CATLLPGTEAFF
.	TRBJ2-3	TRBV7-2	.	TGTGCCAGCAGCTTCTCTCCGGGTGATACGCAGTATTTT	CASSFSPGDTQYF
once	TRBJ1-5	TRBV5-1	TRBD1	TGCGCCAGCAGCTTGGAACAGGGGGATCAGCCCCAGCATTTT	CASSLEQGDQPQHF